This is a list of T cell receptor beta chains from one sample in a study of T cell responses to AZD1222 COVID-19 vaccine. Data came from immunoSEQ multiplex PCR; TCRdb stores just in-frame clones and leaves some out. The table has 100,000 to 150,000 clones, 88% seen once. The sequenced sample was peripheral blood, obtained on day 0 of AZD1222 vaccination. These receptors all come from an adult in good health. Each CDR3 is given with its conserved first and last residue. A D gene is named only where the DNA matches it firmly. Size is omitted from some rows. Given values are once, few, many or a class for expanded clones.

j_gene: TRBJ1-1; d_gene: TRBD1; v_gene: TRBV9; abundance: -; CDR3aa: CASSVEGQGNTEAFF; CDR3nt: TGTGCCAGCAGCGTAGAGGGACAGGGGAACACTGAAGCTTTCTTT
j_gene: TRBJ1-1; d_gene: -; v_gene: TRBV6-2/TRBV6-3; abundance: -; CDR3aa: CASSYSKVNTEAFF; CDR3nt: TGTGCCAGCAGTTACTCGAAAGTTAACACTGAAGCTTTCTTT
j_gene: TRBJ1-2; d_gene: TRBD1; v_gene: TRBV3-1/TRBV3-2; abundance: -; CDR3aa: CASSPSPGTGSGGYTF; CDR3nt: TGTGCCAGCAGCCCGAGTCCCGGGACAGGGAGTGGTGGCTACACCTTC
j_gene: TRBJ1-5; d_gene: -; v_gene: TRBV4-2; abundance: once; CDR3aa: CASSQEGVGNQPQHF; CDR3nt: TGTGCCAGCAGCCAAGAGGGGGTAGGCAATCAGCCCCAGCATTTT
j_gene: TRBJ2-2; d_gene: TRBD2; v_gene: TRBV7-8; abundance: -; CDR3aa: CASSLLGKTSGRAYTGELFF; CDR3nt: TGTGCCAGCAGCTTATTGGGGAAGACTAGCGGGAGGGCCTACACCGGGGAGCTGTTTTTT
j_gene: TRBJ1-3; d_gene: TRBD1; v_gene: TRBV5-1; abundance: -; CDR3aa: CASSARQGAGNTIYF; CDR3nt: TGCGCCAGCAGCGCAAGACAGGGGGCGGGAAACACCATATATTTT
j_gene: TRBJ1-1; d_gene: -; v_gene: TRBV28; abundance: -; CDR3aa: CAGMAAGPNTEAFF; CDR3nt: TGTGCCGGGATGGCTGCAGGGCCTAACACTGAAGCTTTCTTT
j_gene: TRBJ2-2; d_gene: -; v_gene: TRBV29-1; abundance: -; CDR3aa: CSVQQGTNTGELFF; CDR3nt: TGCAGCGTGCAACAGGGAACAAACACCGGGGAGCTGTTTTTT
j_gene: TRBJ2-5; d_gene: -; v_gene: TRBV9; abundance: -; CDR3aa: CASSVGPFQETQYF; CDR3nt: TGTGCCAGCAGCGTGGGCCCCTTCCAAGAGACCCAGTACTTC
j_gene: TRBJ1-2; d_gene: TRBD1; v_gene: TRBV6-2/TRBV6-3; abundance: once; CDR3aa: CASSDGQGAGYGYTF; CDR3nt: TGTGCCAGCAGTGACGGACAGGGGGCGGGCTATGGCTACACCTTC
j_gene: TRBJ2-1; d_gene: TRBD2; v_gene: TRBV18; abundance: few; CDR3aa: CASSPPGGAGYNEQFF; CDR3nt: TGTGCCAGCTCACCGCCCGGGGGGGCCGGCTACAATGAGCAGTTCTTC
j_gene: TRBJ1-1; d_gene: TRBD1; v_gene: TRBV29-1; abundance: -; CDR3aa: CSTWDRGKTEAFF; CDR3nt: TGCAGCACCTGGGACAGGGGGAAAACTGAAGCTTTCTTT
j_gene: TRBJ2-7; d_gene: TRBD1; v_gene: TRBV6-5; abundance: -; CDR3aa: CASSYSGGQGVHEQYF; CDR3nt: TGTGCCAGCAGTTACTCGGGGGGACAGGGGGTCCACGAGCAGTACTTC
j_gene: TRBJ1-4; d_gene: TRBD1; v_gene: TRBV5-6; abundance: -; CDR3aa: CASSLRRRGPDEKLFF; CDR3nt: TGTGCCAGCAGCCTCCGCCGGAGGGGGCCGGATGAAAAACTGTTTTTT
j_gene: TRBJ1-1; d_gene: TRBD1; v_gene: TRBV28; abundance: -; CDR3aa: CASSRGQGGNTEAFF; CDR3nt: TGTGCCAGCAGTAGGGGACAGGGGGGGAACACTGAAGCTTTCTTT
j_gene: TRBJ1-1; d_gene: -; v_gene: TRBV7-3; abundance: -; CDR3aa: CASSRGHQNTEAFF; CDR3nt: TGTGCCAGCAGCCGGGGACACCAAAACACTGAAGCTTTCTTT
j_gene: TRBJ1-3; d_gene: -; v_gene: TRBV19; abundance: -; CDR3aa: CASTGRGGQRNTIYF; CDR3nt: TGTGCCAGTACCGGGCGAGGAGGGCAAAGAAACACCATATATTTT
j_gene: TRBJ1-5; d_gene: -; v_gene: TRBV5-1; abundance: -; CDR3aa: CASSPMASGASNQPQHF; CDR3nt: TGCGCCAGCAGCCCGATGGCCTCGGGGGCAAGCAATCAGCCCCAGCATTTT
j_gene: TRBJ2-3; d_gene: TRBD1; v_gene: TRBV5-1; abundance: -; CDR3aa: CASSLTGVADTQYF; CDR3nt: TGCGCCAGCAGCTTGACAGGGGTGGCAGATACGCAGTATTTT
j_gene: TRBJ1-6; d_gene: TRBD1; v_gene: TRBV14; abundance: -; CDR3aa: CASSQGTGTGGSPLHF; CDR3nt: TGTGCCAGCAGCCAAGGAACCGGGACAGGGGGATCACCCCTCCACTTT
j_gene: TRBJ2-7; d_gene: TRBD1; v_gene: TRBV7-2; abundance: -; CDR3aa: CASSSAWTGTDLSF; CDR3nt: TGTGCCAGCAGCTCAGCTTGGACCGGGACAGATTTATCTTTC